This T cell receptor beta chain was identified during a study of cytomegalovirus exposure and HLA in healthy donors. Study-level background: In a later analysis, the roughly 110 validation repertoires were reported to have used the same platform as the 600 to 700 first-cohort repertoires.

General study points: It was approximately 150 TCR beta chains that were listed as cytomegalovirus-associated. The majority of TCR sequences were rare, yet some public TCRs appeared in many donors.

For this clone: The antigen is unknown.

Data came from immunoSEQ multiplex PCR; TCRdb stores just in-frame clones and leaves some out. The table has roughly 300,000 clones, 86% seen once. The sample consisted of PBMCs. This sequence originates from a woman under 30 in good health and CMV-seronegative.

CDR3 loop: CASSLFTTEAFF. DNA for the CDR3: TGTGCCAGCAGCTTATTTACAACTGAAGCTTTCTTT. This chain connects TRBV7-3 to TRBJ1-1; D unclear. Germline V CDR1 and CDR2: SGHTA, FQGTGA. The V end was cut by 2 bases, the J end by 5 bases, with 6 bases between. This CDR3 has 12 residues.